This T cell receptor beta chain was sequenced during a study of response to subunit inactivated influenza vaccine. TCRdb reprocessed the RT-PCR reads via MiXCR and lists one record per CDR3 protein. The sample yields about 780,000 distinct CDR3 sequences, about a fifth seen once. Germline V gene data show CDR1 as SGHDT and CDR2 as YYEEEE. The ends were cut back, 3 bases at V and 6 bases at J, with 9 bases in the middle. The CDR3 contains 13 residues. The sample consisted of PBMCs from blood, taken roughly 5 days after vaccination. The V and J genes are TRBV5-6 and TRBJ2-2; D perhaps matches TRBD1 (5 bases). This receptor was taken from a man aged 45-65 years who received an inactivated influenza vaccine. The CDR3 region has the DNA TGTGCCAGCAGCTGGGGCCAAGCCGGGGAGCTGTTTTTT. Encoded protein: CASSWGQAGELFF.